This TCR beta chain was found in a study of OX40 agonist ivuxolimab in advanced cancers. Study information: The patients received agonistic anti-OX40 (CD134) antibody ivuxolimab.

Broader study findings: Clonal expansion by week 6 occurred in CD4+ and CD8+ blood T cells (at 0.1 to 3.0 mg/kg).

V was trimmed by 3 bases and J by 5 bases, leaving 17 bases between them. This CDR3 is built from 16 residues. CDR1 is SGHVS and CDR2 is FQNEAQ in the germline V gene. This clone was recorded only once. As yet, its antigen is unknown. Measured with immunoSEQ multiplex PCR; TCRdb has only the in-frame clones, and not every one. The data contain tens of thousands of clones, roughly 80% of them seen just once; the ten biggest clones take up 11%. This sequence was found in an adult with an advanced solid tumor such as melanoma, head and neck, liver or kidney cancer. This sequence joins TRBV7-8 and TRBJ1-5, with a weak D call TRBD1 (6 bases). This material consisted of CD4+ or CD8+ T cells sorted from blood, taken in a trial of the OX40 agonist ivuxolimab. The CDR3: CASSFWGGRRDQPQHF. CDR3 coding DNA: TGTGCCAGCAGCTTTTGGGGGGGGCGCAGGGATCAGCCCCAGCATTTT.